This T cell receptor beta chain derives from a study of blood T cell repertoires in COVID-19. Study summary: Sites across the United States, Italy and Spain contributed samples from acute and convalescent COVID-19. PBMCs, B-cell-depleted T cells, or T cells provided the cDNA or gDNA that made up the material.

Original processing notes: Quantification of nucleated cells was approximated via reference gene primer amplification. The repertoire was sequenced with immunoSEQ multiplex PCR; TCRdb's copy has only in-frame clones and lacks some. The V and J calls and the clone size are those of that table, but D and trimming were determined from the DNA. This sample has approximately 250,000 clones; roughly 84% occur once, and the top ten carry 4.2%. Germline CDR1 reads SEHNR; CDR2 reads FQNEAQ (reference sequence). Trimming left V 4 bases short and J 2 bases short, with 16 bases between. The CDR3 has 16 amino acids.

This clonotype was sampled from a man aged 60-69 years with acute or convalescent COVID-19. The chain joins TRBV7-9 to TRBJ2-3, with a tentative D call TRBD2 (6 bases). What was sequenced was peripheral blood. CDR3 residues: CASSSFLARYTDTQYF. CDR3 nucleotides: TGTGCCAGCAGCTCCTTCCTAGCGCGTTACACAGATACGCAGTATTTT.